The sequence of this T cell receptor (beta chain) was determined in a study of T cell changes during pregnancy in multiple sclerosis. The method was immunoSEQ multiplex PCR; TCRdb's version includes in-frame clones alone and lacks a portion of them. The repertoire holds 45,000 to 60,000 clones, with just over 90% as singletons. The CDR3 has 15 amino acids. The germline gives CDR1 MNHEY, CDR2 SMNVEV (reference sequence). Trimming cost V 0 bases and J 4 bases, with 9 bases left between them. This material consisted of peripheral blood, taken in the second trimester of pregnancy. The receptor was derived from a female donor with multiple sclerosis, enrolled in a pregnancy study. The rearrangement uses TRBV27 and TRBJ2-2, with D maybe TRBD1 (5 bases). CDR3 sequence reads: CASSLSGLPTGELFF. The DNA of the CDR3 is TGTGCCAGCAGTTTATCGGGGCTACCCACCGGGGAGCTGTTTTTT.